This T cell receptor (beta chain) was found in a study of T cell responses to AZD1222 COVID-19 vaccine. Clones were sequenced by immunoSEQ multiplex PCR, and TCRdb holds only the in-frame ones, with some missing. The sample consists of about 130,000 clones, roughly 87% of them appearing once. Comments on this clone: At the DNA level, this CDR3 is encoded by other sequences in the same sample as well.

The sequence derives from an adult in good health. Material: peripheral blood, obtained on day 0 of MenACWY control vaccination.

The chain's CDR3 is CASSVGGENTEAFF. In DNA form, the CDR3 reads TGTGCCAGCAGCGTAGGTGGGGAGAACACTGAAGCTTTCTTT. The chain links TRBV9 to TRBJ1-1; no clear D gene. This CDR3 has 14 residues. V lost 0 bases and J lost 1, with 7 bases in between. Germline loops: CDR1 SGDLS, CDR2 YYNGEE.